These T cell receptor beta chains were read from a single sample in a study of T-cell reconstitution after alpha-beta-depleted transplantation in children. TCRdb called the PCR reads again in MiXCR, with one record for every CDR3 protein. The sample contains thousands of distinct CDR3 sequences, roughly 25% of which appear only once. The starting material was PBMCs, mostly from graft donor cells, obtained 60 days after TCRalphabeta/CD19-depleted stem cell transplant. These TCRs come from a boy in the first two years of life who had a stem cell transplant for SCID, so the T cells may come from the graft donor. Both conserved end residues are part of each CDR3. Each record gives: J gene, D gene, clone size, V gene, CDR3 DNA, CDR3 protein. D genes are given only for firm matches. Clone size, where shown, is once, few, many, or a class for clones that have expanded.

>TRBJ1-1|.|many|TRBV7-9
TGTGCCAGCAGCTTGCAGACTGAAGCTTTCTTT
CASSLQTEAFF
>TRBJ1-2|TRBD1|.|TRBV15
TGTGCCACCAGCAGAGGTGGGACAGTCTATGGCTACACCTTC
CATSRGGTVYGYTF
>TRBJ2-3|TRBD2|medium-sized|TRBV20-1
TGCAGTGCTAGAGATGTTAGCGGGGGGGCAACAGATACGCAGTATTTT
CSARDVSGGATDTQYF
>TRBJ2-1|.|.|TRBV6-2/TRBV6-3
TGTGCCAGCAGTTACGCGGGAACCAATGAGCAGTTCTTC
CASSYAGTNEQFF
>TRBJ2-5|.|many|TRBV28
TGTGCCAGCAGTTTAGGACAGCCGGGGACCCAGTACTTC
CASSLGQPGTQYF
>TRBJ1-1|TRBD1|.|TRBV6-2/TRBV6-3
TGTGCCAGCAGTCCCCACAGGGGGGCATCCGAAGCTTTCTTT
CASSPHRGASEAFF
>TRBJ2-7|.|many|TRBV20-1
TGCAGTGCTAGAGCGGCCGTTAATCCCTACGAGCAGTACTTC
CSARAAVNPYEQYF
>TRBJ2-7|.|.|TRBV5-1
TGCGCCAGCAGCTCAGACCTGGGCGAGCAGTACTTC
CASSSDLGEQYF
>TRBJ2-3|.|few|TRBV27
TGTGCCAGCAGTTTATCGGCGGCCGCCGACACAGATACGCAGTATTTT
CASSLSAAADTDTQYF
>TRBJ2-7|.|many|TRBV7-3
TGTGCCAGCAGCACCCGATGGGGGGCCGCCCACGAGCAGTACTTC
CASSTRWGAAHEQYF
>TRBJ1-6|.|many|TRBV7-9
TGTGCCAGCAGCTTAGTAGGGTCCCGGGATTCACCCCTCCACTTT
CASSLVGSRDSPLHF
>TRBJ1-6|TRBD1|few|TRBV19
TGTGCCAGTAGTAAGGGGGCGCGAACACCCCTCCACTTT
CASSKGARTPLHF
>TRBJ1-1|.|medium-sized|TRBV6-6
TGTGCCAGCAGTTACCAGGACCCGATGATGGACACTGAAGCTTTCTTT
CASSYQDPMMDTEAFF
>TRBJ2-7|.|many|TRBV11-2
TGTGCCAGCAGCTTAGGGGGAGGCTCCAGGTACTTC
CASSLGGGSRYF
>TRBJ2-3|.|medium-sized|TRBV10-3
TGTGCCATCAGTGTGGGTAGCCGCCGTACGGATACGCAGTATTTT
CAISVGSRRTDTQYF
>TRBJ2-5|.|many|TRBV15
TGTGCCACCAGCAGAGGGGACATTCAAGAGACCCAGTACTTC
CATSRGDIQETQYF
>TRBJ1-1|.|medium-sized|TRBV7-9
TGTGCCAGCAGCTTATCCCGGAACACTGAAGCTTTCTTT
CASSLSRNTEAFF
>TRBJ1-1|TRBD1|large|TRBV7-8
TGTGCCAGCAGCGCCTACAGGGGGCTAGACACTGAAGCTTTCTTT
CASSAYRGLDTEAFF
>TRBJ1-1|.|many|TRBV5-1
TGCGCCAGCAGCCCCTGGGGGGCTACCGACACTGAAGCTTTCTTT
CASSPWGATDTEAFF
>TRBJ2-3|.|medium-sized|TRBV3-1
TGTGCCAGCAGCCAGGATTTGTTGGGGACGCAGTATTTT
CASSQDLLGTQYF
>TRBJ2-3|.|medium-sized|TRBV7-9
TGTGCCAGCAGCATTGTGGCAGATACGCAGTATTTT
CASSIVADTQYF
>TRBJ1-1|.|many|TRBV7-3
TGTGCCAGCAGCCAAGCCTGGGGCACTGAAGCTTTCTTT
CASSQAWGTEAFF
>TRBJ2-2|TRBD1|many|TRBV7-3
TGTGCCAGCAGCCCCCGATGGACAGGGAACACCGGGGAGCTGTTTTTT
CASSPRWTGNTGELFF
>TRBJ2-3|.|many|TRBV11-1
TGTGCCAGCAGCTTACAGGTCCTAACCTCCACAGATACGCAGTATTTT
CASSLQVLTSTDTQYF
>TRBJ2-3|.|many|TRBV25-1
TGTGCCAGCAGTGAATACTGGCCGACAGGGAGGACAGATACGCAGTATTTT
CASSEYWPTGRTDTQYF
>TRBJ2-1|.|many|TRBV2
TGTGCCAGCAGCCAACAGGGGGGGATTGGGGATGAGCAGTTCTTC
CASSQQGGIGDEQFF
>TRBJ1-2|.|hyperexpanded|TRBV2
TGTGCCAGCAGCCCCGGGGGGTTGGATGGCTACACCTTC
CASSPGGLDGYTF
>TRBJ2-3|.|medium-sized|TRBV29-1
TGCAGCGAAACCCCTCCGGCTAGCACAGATACGCAGTATTTT
CSETPPASTDTQYF
>TRBJ1-1|.|few|TRBV7-9
TGTGCCACCCCGGGGGTCATGAACACTGAAGCTTTCTTT
CATPGVMNTEAFF
>TRBJ2-5|.|many|TRBV5-1
TGCGCCAGCTCCCCTAACGAGGAGACCCAGTACTTC
CASSPNEETQYF
>TRBJ1-4|TRBD1|many|TRBV9
TGTGCCAGCAGCGCCCGACAGGGGGCAGTCAATGAAAAACTGTTTTTT
CASSARQGAVNEKLFF
>TRBJ2-5|TRBD1|many|TRBV6-5
TGTGCCAGCACTTCGGTGGACAGGTCGGAGACCCAGTACTTC
CASTSVDRSETQYF
>TRBJ1-6|.|many|TRBV6-5
TGTGCCAGCAGGCCAGGGTTTAATTCACCCCTCCACTTT
CASRPGFNSPLHF